The 21 T cell receptor beta chains below were found in one sample sequenced in a study of shared clonotypes between healthy human individuals. Assay used: immunoSEQ multiplex PCR; TCRdb lists only in-frame clones, some missing. The sample lists about 660,000 clones, over 65% occurring once. Source material: memory CD4+ T cells sorted from blood. Subset here: CD45RA-negative fraction. Receptors were obtained from a woman aged 25-40 years in good health.

This chain connects TRBV18 to TRBJ1-1; TRBD1 matches at 9 bases. Trimming removed 4 bases from V and 4 bases from J; junction bases left unmatched: 4. CDR1 is KGHSH and CDR2 is LQKENI in the germline V gene. CDR3 length: 14 amino acids. The chain's CDR3 is CASSRGQGSTEAFF. In DNA form, the CDR3 reads TGTGCCAGCTCACGGGGACAGGGAAGCACTGAAGCTTTCTTT.

A few counts support this clone. The V gene is TRBV18, the J gene TRBJ2-7; TRBD2 agrees at 9 bases. V was clipped by 3 bases and J by 4 bases; unmatched bases: 7. This CDR3 has 15 amino acids. From germline, CDR1 is KGHSH and CDR2 LQKENI. CDR3 coding DNA: TGTGCCAGCTCACCTGATAGCGGGAGCGGGTACGAGCAGTACTTC. Its translation: CASSPDSGSGYEQYF. The full variable domain, with the rest looked up from reference TRBV18 and TRBJ2-7, is NAGVMQNPRHLVRRRGQEARLRCSPMKGHSHVYWYRQLPEEGLKFMVYLQKENIIDESGMPKERFSAEFPKEGPSILRIQQVVRGDSAAYFCASSPDSGSGYEQYFGPGTRLTVT.

This clone was observed a handful of times. V gene TRBV5-4 combines with J gene TRBJ1-4; 11 bases map to TRBD1. V lost 3 bases, J lost 8 bases, and 9 bases stayed unmatched. The germline V gene encodes CDR1 SGHNT and CDR2 YYREEE (reference sequence). The CDR3 spans 16 residues. CDR3 region: CASSSGQGASGEKLFF. The CDR3 region has the DNA TGTGCCAGCAGCTCAGGACAGGGGGCGTCGGGAGAAAAACTGTTTTTT.

The rearrangement joins TRBV7-9 to TRBJ2-5; tentative D call: TRBD2 (6 bases). The V gene's germline CDR1 is SEHNR and CDR2 FQNEAQ (reference sequence). Trimming took 5 bases from V and 5 from J, leaving 9 bases between them. The CDR3 is 12 residues long. The DNA of the CDR3 is TGTGCCAGCAGCCCAGCGGGTGAGACCCAGTACTTC. Translated, it gives CASSPAGETQYF.

On this clone itself: The same CDR3 is also encoded by other DNA sequences in this sample. The chain couples TRBV5-1 to TRBJ2-3; D ambiguous. The CDR3 is 14 residues long. Germline assignment: CDR1 SGHRS and CDR2 YFSETQ. The V gene lost 1 base and the J gene lost 0 bases, with 6 bases spanning the gap. DNA for the CDR3: TGCGCCAGCAGCTTGCAAGCTAGCACAGATACGCAGTATTTT. It encodes CASSLQASTDTQYF.

This clone appeared a single time. The gene calls are TRBV4-1 and TRBJ2-1; 12 bases are a match to TRBD2. This CDR3 contains 15 residues. V trimming: 4 bases; J trimming: 8 bases; junction bases outside the gene matches: 6. Germline V CDR1 and CDR2: MGHRA, YSYEKL. The CDR3 region is CASSRGTSGPDEQFF. CDR3 DNA sequence: TGCGCCAGCAGCCGTGGGACTAGCGGGCCCGATGAGCAGTTCTTC.

J is TRBJ1-2 and V is TRBV4-2; 8 bases map to TRBD1. V shed 0 bases and J 5 bases; nucleotides not matched to a gene: 14. The CDR3 totals 18 residues. In germline, CDR1 is LGHNA, CDR2 YNFKEQ. CDR3 region: CASSQEGSGAGGVYGYTF. As DNA, the CDR3 is TGTGCCAGCAGCCAAGAAGGTTCTGGGGCAGGGGGCGTATATGGCTACACCTTC.

This chain joins TRBV19 and TRBJ2-3; 7 bases fit TRBD1. The CDR3 is 14 residues long. Germline-derived CDR1 and CDR2 are LNHDA and SQIVND (reference sequence). V was clipped by 6 bases and J by 1 base; unmatched bases: 4. The CDR3 here is CASSFGQGTDTQYF. The CDR3 DNA reads as TGTGCCAGTAGCTTCGGACAGGGCACAGATACGCAGTATTTT.

This clone has only one observation. V and J are TRBV2 and TRBJ1-2; D is ambiguous. Germline V gives CDR1 SNHLY, CDR2 FYNNEI. The CDR3 extends over 13 amino acids. V lost 8 bases, J lost 3 bases, and 13 bases lay in between. Here the CDR3 DNA reads TGTGCCAGCCCCTCCTTCCTGGACTATGGCTACACCTTC. It is translated as CASPSFLDYGYTF.

The chain employs TRBV6-6 and TRBJ2-5; 7 bases are shared with TRBD2. The CDR3 sequence is 15 residues long. With 5 bases clipped from V and 3 bases from J, the junction kept 9 bases outside the gene matches. The germline CDR1 and CDR2 sequences are MNHNY and SVGAGI (reference sequence). The CDR3 loop reads CASSTSLGGEETQYF. DNA for the CDR3: TGTGCCAGCAGTACCTCCCTTGGGGGGGAAGAGACCCAGTACTTC.

This clone was seen more than once but under ten times. The chain is built from TRBV7-8 and TRBJ1-1; D gene uncertain. CDR3 size: 13 residues. Trimming removed 5 bases from V and 4 bases from J, with 11 bases in between. Germline lookup yields CDR1 SGHVS and CDR2 FQNEAQ. As DNA, the CDR3 is TGTGCCAGCAGCGAAATGGAGGTCACTGAAGCTTTCTTT. It yields the protein CASSEMEVTEAFF.

A single count supports this clone. A far larger clone is only one base removed, so a read error is likely. Other DNA sequences within the sample encode an identical CDR3. The chain is built from TRBV6-5 and TRBJ1-1; D unclear. CDR3 length: 15 residues. Deletions cut 0 bases from V and 0 bases from J, with 8 bases between. Germline CDR1 MNHEY, CDR2 SVGAGI. CDR3 region: CASSYSNTVNTEAFF. The CDR3 nucleotides read TGTGCCAGCAGTTACTCGAATACGGTGAACACTGAAGCTTTCTTT.

This chain connects TRBV27 to TRBJ2-5; D may be TRBD1 (5 bases). CDR1 and CDR2 from the germline V gene are MNHEY and SMNVEV (reference sequence). The CDR3 contains 14 residues. V lost 7 bases, J lost 5 bases, and 17 bases lay in between. The CDR3 loop reads CASKGLGATETQYF. The CDR3, as DNA: TGTGCCAGCAAGGGGTTAGGGGCGACGGAGACCCAGTACTTC.

The rearrangement joins TRBV19 to TRBJ2-1; 14 positions match TRBD2. J was trimmed by 1 base and V by 6 bases; bases with no gene match: 8. The germline gives CDR1 LNHDA, CDR2 SQIVND (reference sequence). The CDR3 totals 18 residues. CDR3 bases: TGTGCCAGTAGCCCCGGGACTAGCGGGAGTTGGTCCTACAATGAGCAGTTCTTC. It specifies CASSPGTSGSWSYNEQFF.

This chain uses TRBV5-4 with TRBJ2-7; TRBD2 might be the D (6 bases). This CDR3 has 13 amino acids. The germline V gene encodes CDR1 SGHNT and CDR2 YYREEE (reference sequence). Trimming stripped 4 bases from V and 7 bases from J, with 15 bases between. For the CDR3, the DNA is TGTGCCAGCAGCCCTAGGTCGGGGAGGGAGCAGTACTTC. It translates to CASSPRSGREQYF.

V and J are TRBV6-6 and TRBJ1-2; D perhaps matches TRBD1 (5 bases). Germline V gives CDR1 MNHNY, CDR2 SVGAGI (reference sequence). The CDR3 loop spans 15 amino acids. Trimming shortened V by 2 bases and J by 6 bases, and 16 bases separated the two germline ends. The CDR3: CASSYTRSGTNGYTF. CDR3 nucleotide sequence: TGTGCCAGCAGTTACACCCGGTCAGGGACTAATGGCTACACCTTC.

This chain uses TRBV5-6 with TRBJ2-3; D is unresolved. The CDR3 spans 13 residues. The ends were cut back, 4 bases at V and 0 bases at J, with 6 bases in the middle. Germline CDR1 SGHDT, CDR2 YYEEEE. DNA of the CDR3: TGTGCCAGCAGCACAACTAGCACAGATACGCAGTATTTT. Its protein product is CASSTTSTDTQYF. The full variable domain, completed using reference TRBV5-6 and TRBJ2-3, is DAGVTQSPTHLIKTRGQQVTLRCSPKSGHDTVSWYQQALGQGPQFIFQYYEEEERQRGNFPDRFSGHQFPNYSSELNVNALLLGDSALYLCASSTTSTDTQYFGPGTRLTVL.

V and J are TRBV29-1 and TRBJ2-3, with TRBD1 matching 10 bases. The length of the CDR3 is 15 residues. V gave up 6 bases and J gave up 5 bases; unmatched junction bases: 11. The germline gives CDR1 SQVTM, CDR2 ANQGSEA. The CDR3 DNA reads as TGCAGCGTCTTATGTGGGACAGGGGAAATAGATACGCAGTATTTT. Encoded protein: CSVLCGTGEIDTQYF.

This chain uses TRBV7-2 with TRBJ1-4, with TRBD1 matching over 8 bases. Germline assignment: CDR1 SGHTA and CDR2 FQGNSA. The CDR3 contains 15 residues. After removal of 5 bases from V and 5 bases from J, the junction contained 7 bases not matched to a gene. CDR3 nucleotides: TGTGCCAGCAGCGACCGGACAGGGATAAATGAAAAACTGTTTTTT. As protein: CASSDRTGINEKLFF.

The chain uses TRBV11-2 and TRBJ2-1, with 9 bases matching TRBD2. Germline V gene data show CDR1 as SGHAT and CDR2 as FQNNGV. The trim removed 5 bases at V and 7 bases at J, leaving 9 bases unmatched. The CDR3 sequence is 15 residues long. CDR3 nucleotide sequence: TGTGCCAGCAGCCCCTCCAGCGGGAGGTCGAATGAGCAGTTCTTC. It yields the protein CASSPSSGRSNEQFF.

The chain recombines TRBV19 with TRBJ1-1; the D is unclear. Per germline, CDR1 LNHDA and CDR2 SQIVND (reference sequence). V lost 9 bases, J lost 3 bases, and 11 bases lay in between. This CDR3 region has 12 residues. CDR3 DNA: TGTGCCAGCAATCTTGGGGACACTGAAGCTTTCTTT. It translates to CASNLGDTEAFF.